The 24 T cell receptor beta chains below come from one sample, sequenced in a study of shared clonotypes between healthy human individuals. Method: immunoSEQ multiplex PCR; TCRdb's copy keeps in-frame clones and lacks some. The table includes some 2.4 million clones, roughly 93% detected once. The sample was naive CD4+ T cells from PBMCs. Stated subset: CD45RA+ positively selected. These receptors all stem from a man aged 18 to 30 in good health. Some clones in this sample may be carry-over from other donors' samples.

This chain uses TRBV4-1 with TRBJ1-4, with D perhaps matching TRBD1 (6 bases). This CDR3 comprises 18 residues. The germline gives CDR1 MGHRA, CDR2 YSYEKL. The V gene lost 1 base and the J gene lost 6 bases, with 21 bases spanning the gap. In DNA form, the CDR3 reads TGCGCCAGCAGCCAAGGGAGGCTGGGTAGGGGGGGCGATGAAAAACTGTTTTTT. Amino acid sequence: CASSQGRLGRGGDEKLFF.

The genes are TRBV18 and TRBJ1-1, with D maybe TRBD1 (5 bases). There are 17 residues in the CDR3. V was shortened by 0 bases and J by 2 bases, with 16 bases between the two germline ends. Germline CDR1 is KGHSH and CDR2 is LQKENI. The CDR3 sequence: CASSPPNRGVVNTEAFF. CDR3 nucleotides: TGTGCCAGCTCACCACCGAATAGAGGGGTTGTAAACACTGAAGCTTTCTTT.

The CDR3 spells CASSSDSTRDTQYF. CDR3 DNA: TGTGCCAGCAGCTCGGACTCGACGAGGGATACGCAGTATTTT. The chain is built from TRBV5-6 and TRBJ2-3; D is possibly TRBD2 (5 bases). Per germline, CDR1 SGHDT and CDR2 YYEEEE. CDR3 length: 14 amino acids. V was shortened by 3 bases and J by 6 bases, with 14 bases between the two germline ends.

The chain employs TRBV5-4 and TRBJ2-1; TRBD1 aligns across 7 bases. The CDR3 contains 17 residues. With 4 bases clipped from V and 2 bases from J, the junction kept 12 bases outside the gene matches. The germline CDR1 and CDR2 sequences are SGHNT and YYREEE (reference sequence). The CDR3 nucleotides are TGTGCCAGCAGCGCAGGGACAGTCCTCCTCACCTACAATGAGCAGTTCTTC. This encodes CASSAGTVLLTYNEQFF. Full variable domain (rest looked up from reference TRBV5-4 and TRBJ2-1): ETGVTQSPTHLIKTRGQQVTLRCSSQSGHNTVSWYQQALGQGPQFIFQYYREEENGRGNFPPRFSGLQFPNYSSELNVNALELDDSALYLCASSAGTVLLTYNEQFFGPGTRLTVL.

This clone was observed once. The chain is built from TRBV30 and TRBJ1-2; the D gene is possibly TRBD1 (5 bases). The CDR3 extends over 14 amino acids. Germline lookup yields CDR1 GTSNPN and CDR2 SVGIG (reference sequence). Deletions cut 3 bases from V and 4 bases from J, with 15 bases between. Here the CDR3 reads CAWRGSGTGYGYTF. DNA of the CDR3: TGTGCCTGGAGGGGAAGTGGGACCGGCTATGGCTACACCTTC.

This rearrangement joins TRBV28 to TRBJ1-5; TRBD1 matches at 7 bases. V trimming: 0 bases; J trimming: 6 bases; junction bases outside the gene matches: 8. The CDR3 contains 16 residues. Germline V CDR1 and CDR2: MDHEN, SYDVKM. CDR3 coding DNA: TGTGCCAGCAGTTTATGGGAGGGGGCGAGGAGTCAGCCCCAGCATTTT. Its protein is CASSLWEGARSQPQHF. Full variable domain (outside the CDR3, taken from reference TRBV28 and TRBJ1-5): DVKVTQSSRYLVKRTGEKVFLECVQDMDHENMFWYRQDPGLGLRLIYFSYDVKMKEKGDIPEGYSVSREKKERFSLILESASTNQTSMYLCASSLWEGARSQPQHFGDGTRLSIL.

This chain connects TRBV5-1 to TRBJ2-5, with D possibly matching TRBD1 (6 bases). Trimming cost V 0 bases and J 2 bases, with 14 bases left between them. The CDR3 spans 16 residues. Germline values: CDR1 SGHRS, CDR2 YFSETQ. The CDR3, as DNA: TGCGCCAGCAGCTTGGGAAGGACAGCCGGGCAAGAGACCCAGTACTTC. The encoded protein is CASSLGRTAGQETQYF.

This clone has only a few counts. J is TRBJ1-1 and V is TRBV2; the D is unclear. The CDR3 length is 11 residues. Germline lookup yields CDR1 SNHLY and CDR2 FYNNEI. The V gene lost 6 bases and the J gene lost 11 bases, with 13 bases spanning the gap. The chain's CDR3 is CASSRLLGAFF. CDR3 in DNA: TGTGCCAGCAGCCGGCTCCTCGGGGCTTTCTTT.

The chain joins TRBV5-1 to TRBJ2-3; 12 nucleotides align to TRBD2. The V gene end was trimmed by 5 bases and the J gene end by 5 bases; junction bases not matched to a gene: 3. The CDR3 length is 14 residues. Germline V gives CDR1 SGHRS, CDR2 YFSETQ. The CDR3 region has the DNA TGCGCCAGCAGGGCGGGACTAGCGGGAGATACGCAGTATTTT. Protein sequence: CASRAGLAGDTQYF.

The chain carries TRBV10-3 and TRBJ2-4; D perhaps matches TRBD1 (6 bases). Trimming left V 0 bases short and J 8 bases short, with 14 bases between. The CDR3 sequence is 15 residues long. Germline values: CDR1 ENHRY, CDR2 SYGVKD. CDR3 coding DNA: TGTGCCATCAGTGAGTCTGCCAGGGGTGTAGACATTCAGTACTTC. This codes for CAISESARGVDIQYF.

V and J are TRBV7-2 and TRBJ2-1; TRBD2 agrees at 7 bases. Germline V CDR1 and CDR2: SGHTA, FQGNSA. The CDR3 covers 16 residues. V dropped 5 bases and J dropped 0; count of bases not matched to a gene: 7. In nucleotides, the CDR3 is TGTGCCAGCAGCAACGGGGGGAGTGGCTCCTACAATGAGCAGTTCTTC. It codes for CASSNGGSGSYNEQFF.

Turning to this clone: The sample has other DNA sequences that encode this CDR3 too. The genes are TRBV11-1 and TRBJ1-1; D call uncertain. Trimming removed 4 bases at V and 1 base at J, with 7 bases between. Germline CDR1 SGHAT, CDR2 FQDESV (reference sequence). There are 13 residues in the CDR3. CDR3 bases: TGTGCCAGCAGCTCTGGGTGGAACACTGAAGCTTTCTTT. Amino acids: CASSSGWNTEAFF.

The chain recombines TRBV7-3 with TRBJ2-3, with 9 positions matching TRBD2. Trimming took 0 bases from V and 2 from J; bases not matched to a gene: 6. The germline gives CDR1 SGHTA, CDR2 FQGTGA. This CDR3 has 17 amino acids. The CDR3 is CASSLTPSGRTTDTQYF. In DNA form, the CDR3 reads TGTGCCAGCAGCTTAACTCCCAGCGGGAGGACCACAGATACGCAGTATTTT. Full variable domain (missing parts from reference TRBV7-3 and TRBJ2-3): GAGVSQTPSNKVTEKGKYVELRCDPISGHTALYWYRQSLGQGPEFLIYFQGTGAADDSGLPNDRFFAVRPEGSVSTLKIQRTERGDSAVYLCASSLTPSGRTTDTQYFGPGTRLTVL.

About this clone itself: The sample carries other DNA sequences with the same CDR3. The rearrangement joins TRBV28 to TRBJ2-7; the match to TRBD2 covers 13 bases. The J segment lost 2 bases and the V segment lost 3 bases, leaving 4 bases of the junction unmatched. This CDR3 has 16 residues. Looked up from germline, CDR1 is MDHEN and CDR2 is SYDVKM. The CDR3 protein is CASSLPGLAGAYEQYF. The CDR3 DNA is TGTGCCAGCAGTTTGCCTGGACTAGCGGGGGCCTACGAGCAGTACTTC.

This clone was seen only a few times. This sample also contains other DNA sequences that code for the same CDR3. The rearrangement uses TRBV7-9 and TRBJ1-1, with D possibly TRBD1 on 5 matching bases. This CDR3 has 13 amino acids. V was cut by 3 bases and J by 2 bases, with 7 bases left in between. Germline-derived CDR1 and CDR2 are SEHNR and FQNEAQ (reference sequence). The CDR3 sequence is CASSLGTNTEAFF. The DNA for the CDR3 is TGTGCCAGCAGCTTGGGGACCAACACTGAAGCTTTCTTT.

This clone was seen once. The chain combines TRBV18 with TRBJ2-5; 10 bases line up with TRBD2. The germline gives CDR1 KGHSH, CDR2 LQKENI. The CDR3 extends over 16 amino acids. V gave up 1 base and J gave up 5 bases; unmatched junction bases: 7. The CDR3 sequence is CASSPRPSGSGETQYF. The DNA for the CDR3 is TGTGCCAGCTCACCACGGCCTAGCGGGAGCGGCGAGACCCAGTACTTC. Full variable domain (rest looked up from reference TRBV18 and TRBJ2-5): NAGVMQNPRHLVRRRGQEARLRCSPMKGHSHVYWYRQLPEEGLKFMVYLQKENIIDESGMPKERFSAEFPKEGPSILRIQQVVRGDSAAYFCASSPRPSGSGETQYFGPGTRLLVL.

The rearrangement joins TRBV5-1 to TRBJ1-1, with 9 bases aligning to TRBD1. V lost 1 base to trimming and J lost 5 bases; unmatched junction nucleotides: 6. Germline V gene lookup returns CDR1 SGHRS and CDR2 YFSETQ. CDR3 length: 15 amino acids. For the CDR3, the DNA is TGCGCCAGCAGCTTGTTGACAGGGGGAGTTACTGAAGCTTTCTTT. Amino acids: CASSLLTGGVTEAFF.

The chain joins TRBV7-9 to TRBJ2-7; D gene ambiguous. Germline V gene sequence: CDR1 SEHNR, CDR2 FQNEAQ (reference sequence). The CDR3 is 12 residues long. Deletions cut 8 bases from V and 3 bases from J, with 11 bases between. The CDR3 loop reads CASESRYYEQYF. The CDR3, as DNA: TGTGCCAGCGAGAGTCGATACTACGAGCAGTACTTC.

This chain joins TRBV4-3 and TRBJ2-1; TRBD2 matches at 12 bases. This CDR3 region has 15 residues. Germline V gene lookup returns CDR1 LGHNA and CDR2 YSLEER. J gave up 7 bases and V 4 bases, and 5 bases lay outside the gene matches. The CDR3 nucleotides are TGCGCCAGCAGCCCGAGCGGGACTAGCGGGAATGAGCAGTTCTTC. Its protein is CASSPSGTSGNEQFF.

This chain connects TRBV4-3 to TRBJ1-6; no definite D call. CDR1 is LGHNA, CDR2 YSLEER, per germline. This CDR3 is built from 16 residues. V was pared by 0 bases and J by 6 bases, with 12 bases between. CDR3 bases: TGCGCCAGCAGCCAAGACGGTGGACGGGGTAATTCACCCCTCCACTTT. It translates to CASSQDGGRGNSPLHF.

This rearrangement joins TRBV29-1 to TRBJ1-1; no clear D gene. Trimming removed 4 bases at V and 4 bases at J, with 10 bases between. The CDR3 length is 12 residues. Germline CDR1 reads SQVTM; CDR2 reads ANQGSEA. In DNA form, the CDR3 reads TGCAGCGTTGGGGTCGGTACCACTGAAGCTTTCTTT. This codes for CSVGVGTTEAFF.

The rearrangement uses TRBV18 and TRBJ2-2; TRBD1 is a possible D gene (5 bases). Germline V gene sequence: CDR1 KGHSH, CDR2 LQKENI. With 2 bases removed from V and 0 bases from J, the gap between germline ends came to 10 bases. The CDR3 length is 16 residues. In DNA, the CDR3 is TGTGCCAGCTCACCAGCGACAGCAGCGAACACCGGGGAGCTGTTTTTT. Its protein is CASSPATAANTGELFF.

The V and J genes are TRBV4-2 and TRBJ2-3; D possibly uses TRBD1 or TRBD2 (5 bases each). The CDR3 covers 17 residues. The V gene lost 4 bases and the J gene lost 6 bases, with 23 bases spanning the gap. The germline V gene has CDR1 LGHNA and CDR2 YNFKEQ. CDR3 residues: CASSLPAGLAGTDTQYF. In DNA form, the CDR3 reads TGTGCCAGCAGCCTCCCCGCCGGGCTAGCTGGGACGGATACGCAGTATTTT.

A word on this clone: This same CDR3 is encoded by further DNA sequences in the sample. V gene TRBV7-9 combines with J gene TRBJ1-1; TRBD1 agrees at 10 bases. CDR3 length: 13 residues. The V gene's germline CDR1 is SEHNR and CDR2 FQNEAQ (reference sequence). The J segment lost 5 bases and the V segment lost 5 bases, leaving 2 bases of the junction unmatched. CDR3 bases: TGTGCCAGCAGCAGGGACAGGGGAACTGAAGCTTTCTTT. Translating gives CASSRDRGTEAFF. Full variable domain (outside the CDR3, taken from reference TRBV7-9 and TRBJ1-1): DTGVSQNPRHKITKRGQNVTFRCDPISEHNRLYWYRQTLGQGPEFLTYFQNEAQLEKSRLLSDRFSAERPKGSFSTLEIQRTEQGDSAMYLCASSRDRGTEAFFGQGTRLTVV.